This is a list of T cell receptor beta chains from one sample in a study of identical twins. MiXCR was run by TCRdb on the 5' RACE reads, yielding one entry per CDR3 protein. The sample lists 690,000 or so distinct CDR3 sequences, 5.5% to 6.5% occurring once. Sample: naive T cells sorted from blood. These receptors all stem from a young man in good health. The CDR3 runs from the conserved cysteine through the conserved F or W. Each record gives: J gene, D gene, V gene, clone size, CDR3 protein, CDR3 DNA. D genes are given only for firm matches. Some rows mark clone size as missing; the rest say once, few, many or name a class of expanded clone.

TRBJ1-2	-	TRBV20-1	-	CSSTLGGLSGYTF	TGCAGTTCGACTCTCGGTGGGTTATCTGGCTACACCTTC
TRBJ2-5	TRBD2	TRBV5-1	many	CASSLGGLDQETQYF	TGCGCCAGCAGCTTGGGGGGACTAGACCAAGAGACCCAGTACTTC
TRBJ1-1	TRBD1	TRBV7-2	few	CASSPWTGSAEAFF	TGTGCCAGCAGCCCCTGGACAGGGTCCGCTGAAGCTTTCTTT
TRBJ1-3	-	TRBV3-1	-	CASSQDRRLSSGNTIYF	TGTGCCAGCAGCCAAGATCGGCGTCTAAGCTCTGGAAACACCATATATTTT
TRBJ2-5	-	TRBV20-1	many	CSANLRPGTQETQYF	TGCAGTGCTAACCTACGTCCGGGGACCCAAGAGACCCAGTACTTC
TRBJ2-4	-	TRBV7-2	-	CASSQTPQGVQYF	TGTGCCAGCAGCCAAACCCCCCAGGGAGTACAGTACTTC
TRBJ1-6	-	TRBV7-9	many	CASSLVSLNSPLHF	TGTGCCAGCAGCTTAGTGTCCCTCAATTCACCCCTCCACTTT
TRBJ1-2	-	TRBV12-3/TRBV12-4	many	CASRGGAYGYTF	TGTGCCAGCAGGGGGGGCGCCTATGGCTACACCTTC
TRBJ2-2	-	TRBV27	many	CASRPHGGPGELFF	TGTGCCAGCAGACCACACGGAGGTCCCGGGGAGCTGTTTTTT
TRBJ2-5	-	TRBV6-5	many	CASSFVFQETQYF	TGTGCCAGCAGTTTTGTCTTCCAAGAGACCCAGTACTTC
TRBJ2-3	-	TRBV6-2/TRBV6-3	few	CASSYMVGRGGSGTDTQYF	TGTGCCAGCAGTTATATGGTTGGCCGAGGAGGCTCCGGCACAGATACGCAGTATTTT
TRBJ1-5	TRBD1	TRBV30	-	CAWSGQGGASNQPQHF	TGTGCCTGGTCGGGACAGGGGGGTGCGAGCAATCAGCCCCAGCATTTT
TRBJ2-3	-	TRBV29-1	-	CSVERGFGTDTQYF	TGCAGCGTTGAACGAGGGTTCGGCACAGATACGCAGTATTTT
TRBJ2-7	-	TRBV20-1	many	CSARDPGEQYF	TGCAGTGCTAGAGATCCGGGCGAGCAGTACTTC
TRBJ2-1	TRBD2	TRBV29-1	many	CSVDLAGVGVNEQFF	TGCAGCGTTGATCTAGCGGGAGTGGGGGTCAATGAGCAGTTCTTC
TRBJ2-3	-	TRBV7-6	few	CASSLTIVADTQYF	TGTGCCAGCAGCCTCACCATCGTCGCAGATACGCAGTATTTT
TRBJ2-7	-	TRBV12-3/TRBV12-4	many	CASGRGLGEQYF	TGTGCCAGCGGTAGGGGTCTTGGAGAGCAGTACTTC
TRBJ2-3	TRBD2	TRBV20-1	-	CSAGGLAGDNTDTQYF	TGCAGTGCTGGAGGACTAGCGGGAGATAACACAGATACGCAGTATTTT
TRBJ1-1	-	TRBV27	-	CASSFRQDNTEVFF	TGTGCCAGCAGTTTTCGACAGGACAACACTGAAGTTTTCTTT
TRBJ2-1	-	TRBV20-1	many	CSVRGPIYEQFF	TGCAGTGTAAGAGGCCCCATCTATGAGCAGTTCTTC
TRBJ1-1	-	TRBV3-1	many	CASSHLGGTEAFF	TGTGCCAGCAGCCATTTGGGGGGAACTGAAGCTTTCTTT
TRBJ2-3	TRBD1	TRBV5-6	many	CATKTGGITDTQYF	TGTGCCACCAAAACAGGGGGCATCACAGATACGCAGTATTTT
TRBJ2-5	TRBD2	TRBV5-4	few	CASSPGTSPQTQYF	TGTGCCAGCAGCCCCGGGACTAGCCCCCAGACCCAGTACTTC
TRBJ2-2	-	TRBV20-1	many	CSARSGLTGELFF	TGCAGTGCTAGATCCGGACTAACCGGGGAGCTGTTTTTT
TRBJ2-5	-	TRBV7-9	few	CASSLVRQGLETQYF	TGTGCCAGCAGCTTAGTTCGCCAGGGTCTGGAGACCCAGTACTTC
TRBJ1-1	-	TRBV7-6	-	CASSSQTGMNTEAFF	TGTGCCAGCAGCTCCCAGACAGGAATGAACACTGAAGCTTTCTTT
TRBJ2-3	TRBD2	TRBV7-8	few	CASSARGGDTDTQYF	TGTGCCAGCAGCGCCCGGGGAGGGGATACAGATACGCAGTATTTT
TRBJ2-7	-	TRBV4-3	-	CASSHSVHGSSYEQYF	TGCGCCAGCAGCCATTCTGTTCACGGGAGCTCCTACGAGCAGTACTTC
TRBJ2-1	-	TRBV19	few	CASSSLTAYNEQFF	TGTGCCAGTAGTTCCTTGACTGCTTACAATGAGCAGTTCTTC
TRBJ1-1	TRBD1	TRBV7-9	many	CASSRPTGVTEAFF	TGTGCCAGCAGCCGACCTACAGGGGTCACTGAAGCTTTCTTT
TRBJ2-1	TRBD1	TRBV6-2/TRBV6-3	many	CASSYVDRAPYNEQFF	TGTGCCAGCAGTTACGTCGACAGGGCCCCTTACAATGAGCAGTTCTTC
TRBJ2-1	TRBD2	TRBV14	few	CASSQIPGGPGDEQFF	TGTGCCAGCAGCCAAATCCCGGGAGGGCCTGGGGATGAGCAGTTCTTC
TRBJ1-1	-	TRBV27	-	CASGWTELNTEAFF	TGTGCCAGCGGATGGACAGAACTGAACACTGAAGCTTTCTTT
TRBJ2-1	TRBD2	TRBV7-6	few	CASSPTSGSPVSYNEQFF	TGTGCCAGCAGCCCGACTAGCGGGAGTCCCGTCTCCTACAATGAGCAGTTCTTC
TRBJ2-1	TRBD1	TRBV18	many	CASSPTGTGFYEQFF	TGTGCCAGCTCACCAACGGGGACAGGTTTCTACGAGCAGTTCTTC
TRBJ2-3	-	TRBV9	many	CASSVATDPRESTDTQYF	TGTGCCAGCAGCGTAGCTACCGACCCTCGGGAGAGCACAGATACGCAGTATTTT
TRBJ2-2	TRBD1	TRBV18	-	CASSPPDRAQIGELFF	TGTGCCAGCTCACCTCCGGACAGGGCACAAATCGGGGAGCTGTTTTTT
TRBJ2-2	TRBD1	TRBV7-3	few	CASKAGGNTGELFF	TGTGCCAGCAAGGCAGGGGGCAACACCGGGGAGCTGTTTTTT
TRBJ2-1	-	TRBV24-1	many	CATSDLPSRHEQFF	TGTGCCACCAGTGATTTGCCTTCCAGGCATGAGCAGTTCTTC
TRBJ1-5	-	TRBV2	few	CASGGSAQPQHF	TGTGCCAGCGGCGGGTCGGCTCAGCCCCAGCATTTT
TRBJ2-3	-	TRBV7-9	-	CASTFLADTQYF	TGTGCCAGCACTTTCTTAGCAGATACGCAGTATTTT
TRBJ2-4	TRBD2	TRBV5-1	many	CASSLLAGAQNIQYF	TGCGCCAGCAGCTTGTTAGCGGGAGCCCAAAACATTCAGTACTTC
TRBJ2-5	-	TRBV5-5	few	CASGERGPGETQYF	TGTGCCAGCGGGGAACGGGGGCCGGGGGAGACCCAGTACTTC
TRBJ2-2	-	TRBV9	-	CASSVAGAPGELFF	TGTGCCAGCAGCGTAGCGGGGGCGCCCGGGGAGCTGTTTTTT